These 21 T cell receptor beta chains were all obtained from the same sample, sequenced in a study of shared clonotypes between healthy human individuals. Sequencing used immunoSEQ multiplex PCR; TCRdb keeps in-frame clones, though not all of them. The sample contains around 240,000 clones, approximately 65% of which appear only once. The sequencing sample was made of memory CD4+ T cells sorted from blood. Documented subset: CD45RA-negative fraction. These receptors all come from a man aged 30-40 years in good health.

J is TRBJ1-1 and V is TRBV6-6; D is undetermined. The CDR3 contains 14 residues. From germline, CDR1 is MNHNY and CDR2 SVGAGI (reference sequence). V was pared by 6 bases and J by 0 bases, with 11 bases between. The CDR3 is CASSPLPMNTEAFF. CDR3 nucleotides: TGTGCCAGCAGCCCACTCCCCATGAACACTGAAGCTTTCTTT.

This rearrangement joins TRBV10-3 to TRBJ2-5, with a weak D call TRBD1 (6 bases). Germline CDR1 reads ENHRY; CDR2 reads SYGVKD. The CDR3 is 16 residues long. V was trimmed by 6 bases and J by 0 bases, leaving 17 bases between them. The CDR3 sequence: CAISPRDGQYQETQYF. The CDR3 coding sequence is TGTGCCATCAGCCCCCGGGACGGACAGTACCAAGAGACCCAGTACTTC.

The J gene is TRBJ2-5, the V gene TRBV4-3; D assignment may be TRBD1 or TRBD2 (6 bases each). CDR3 length: 16 residues. The V and J ends lost 3 bases and 5 bases respectively, with 19 bases between them. In germline, CDR1 is LGHNA, CDR2 YSLEER. The CDR3 sequence: CASSHYLSGARETQYF. CDR3 coding DNA: TGCGCCAGCAGCCATTACCTGTCGGGGGCACGGGAGACCCAGTACTTC.

The rearrangement joins TRBV5-6 to TRBJ2-3; D is possibly TRBD1 or TRBD2 (5 bases each). The V end was cut by 5 bases, the J end by 3 bases, with 10 bases between. Germline V gene data show CDR1 as SGHDT and CDR2 as YYEEEE. The CDR3 has 13 residues. CDR3: CASRGVATDTQYF. The CDR3 DNA reads TGTGCCAGCAGGGGGGTAGCAACAGATACGCAGTATTTT.

V is TRBV11-3 and J is TRBJ1-1; no firm D call. Per the germline V gene, CDR1 is SGHNT and CDR2 is YENEEA. The CDR3 is 13 amino acids. Trimming removed 5 bases from V and 0 bases from J, with 7 bases in between. The chain's CDR3 is CASSLDLNTEAFF. CDR3 nucleotides: TGTGCCAGCAGCCTGGACCTGAACACTGAAGCTTTCTTT.

This clone has just a few counts. The V call is TRBV5-4, the J call TRBJ2-3; D unresolved. Germline CDR1 is SGHNT and CDR2 is YYREEE (reference sequence). This CDR3 contains 14 residues. Between the trimmed V and J ends, which lost 3 bases and 2 bases, there was a span of 10 bases. Here the CDR3 DNA reads TGTGCCAGCAGCTCCCGATTTGTCACAGATACGCAGTATTTT. Protein product: CASSSRFVTDTQYF.

This clone was picked up many times. The chain joins TRBV29-1 to TRBJ2-5; D is unclear. Trimming removed 3 bases from V and 8 bases from J, with 7 bases in between. The CDR3 consists of 10 residues. Per the germline V gene, CDR1 is SQVTM and CDR2 is ANQGSEA. The CDR3 region is CSVDSFTQYF. In DNA, the CDR3 is TGCAGCGTTGATAGCTTTACCCAGTACTTC.

Only a few counts were recorded for this clone. The CDR3 region is CASSLSRGYQETQYF. The CDR3 DNA follows: TGTGCCAGCAGCTTGAGCAGGGGGTATCAAGAGACCCAGTACTTC. The V call is TRBV5-4, the J call TRBJ2-5, with 7 positions matching TRBD1. Germline values: CDR1 SGHNT, CDR2 YYREEE (reference sequence). The CDR3 runs to 15 residues. J was trimmed by 2 bases and V by 1 base; bases with no gene match: 5.

This clone was counted between two and nine times. The V call is TRBV7-8, the J call TRBJ2-2, with a weak D call TRBD2 (5 bases). CDR1 is SGHVS, CDR2 FQNEAQ, per germline. V lost 5 bases to trimming and J lost 15 bases, with 19 bases between them. The CDR3 runs to 13 residues. Here the CDR3 reads CASSPQEGSSLFF. The CDR3 DNA reads TGTGCCAGCAGCCCGCAGGAAGGGAGTAGTTTGTTTTTT.

The table lists this clone with a few counts. The rearrangement joins TRBV10-3 to TRBJ2-1, with 16 bases identical to TRBD2. CDR3 length: 16 amino acids. V trimming: 4 bases; J trimming: 4 bases; junction bases outside the gene matches: 1. In germline, CDR1 is ENHRY, CDR2 SYGVKD. The DNA of the CDR3 is TGTGCCATCAGTGGGGGACTAGCGGGAGGGTACAATGAGCAGTTCTTC. Protein sequence: CAISGGLAGGYNEQFF.

The chain couples TRBV5-1 to TRBJ1-1; a weak D match, TRBD1 (5 bases). V gave up 4 bases and J gave up 5 bases, with 9 bases separating them. CDR3 length: 12 amino acids. The germline V gene has CDR1 SGHRS and CDR2 YFSETQ. In DNA, the CDR3 is TGCGCCAGCAGCCGGGACTTAACTGAAGCTTTCTTT. This gives the protein CASSRDLTEAFF.

The chain couples TRBV5-6 to TRBJ2-5; D might be TRBD2 (6 bases). Trimming pared 4 bases from V and 4 bases from J, leaving 20 bases between. Germline CDR1 and CDR2: SGHDT and YYEEEE. The CDR3 sequence is 16 residues long. The CDR3 coding sequence is TGTGCCAGCAGCCCGCAACGACGGGTGGGGGGAGAGACCCAGTACTTC. Its translation is CASSPQRRVGGETQYF.

This clone is a singleton in its sample. The chain employs TRBV20-1 and TRBJ2-7, with TRBD2 matching over 7 bases. From germline, CDR1 is DFQATT and CDR2 SNEGSKA (reference sequence). The CDR3 totals 11 residues. The CDR3 here is CRPKAGSEQYF. In DNA, the CDR3 is TGCAGACCTAAAGCGGGATCCGAGCAGTACTTC.

V and J are TRBV5-4 and TRBJ2-1; TRBD2 matches at 13 bases. The germline gives CDR1 SGHNT, CDR2 YYREEE (reference sequence). CDR3 length equals 18 residues. With 3 bases clipped from V and 7 bases from J, the junction kept 13 bases outside the gene matches. CDR3 in amino acids: CASSWGLAGKRLYNEQFF. In DNA, the CDR3 is TGTGCCAGCAGCTGGGGACTAGCGGGAAAGAGGTTGTATAATGAGCAGTTCTTC.

The chain couples TRBV7-9 to TRBJ1-1, with D perhaps TRBD1 (6 bases). Germline lookup yields CDR1 SEHNR and CDR2 FQNEAQ (reference sequence). V was pared by 4 bases and J by 4 bases, with 10 bases between. The CDR3 length is 13 residues. CDR3 region: CASSYRVSTEAFF. As DNA, the CDR3 is TGTGCCAGCAGCTACAGGGTTTCCACTGAAGCTTTCTTT.

The chain is built from TRBV6-5 and TRBJ1-4, with TRBD1 identical over 7 bases. CDR3 length: 14 amino acids. Germline lookup yields CDR1 MNHEY and CDR2 SVGAGI. The ends lost 8 bases at V and 4 bases at J; junction bases unmatched: 7. The CDR3 nucleotides are TGTGCCAGCTCGTTACAGGGGTATAATGAAAAACTGTTTTTT. Its translation is CASSLQGYNEKLFF.

Comment on this clone: Lacking the conserved final phenylalanine or tryptophan, this CDR3 likely reflects a read error. The limits of the CDR3 on the DNA are not certain, so only TCRdb's listed CDR3 is given. V gene TRBV11-2 combines with J gene TRBJ2-7; the table gives TRBD2 as D, unverified against the DNA. The CDR3 is 13 amino acids long, termini counted. Per germline, CDR1 SGHAT and CDR2 FQNNGV. CDR3 loop: CASSLRGLAASVS.

This clone was counted only a few times. This chain links TRBV6-6 with TRBJ2-7, with TRBD1 matching 9 bases. The CDR3 spans 15 residues. Trimming at V came to 3 bases and at J to 3 bases, leaving 6 bases not matched to a gene. Germline CDR1 is MNHNY and CDR2 is SVGAGI (reference sequence). The CDR3 protein is CASSYPGQGNYEQYF. The CDR3 bases are TGTGCCAGCAGTTATCCGGGACAGGGAAACTACGAGCAGTACTTC.

This chain joins TRBV6-1 and TRBJ2-6; no clear D. CDR1 is MNHNS and CDR2 is SASEGT in the germline V gene. CDR3 length equals 15 residues. Trimming removed 6 bases at V and 1 base at J, with 10 bases between. The CDR3 reads CASRMSISGANVLTF. CDR3 sequence (DNA): TGTGCCAGCAGGATGAGCATATCTGGGGCCAACGTCCTGACTTTC.

Note on this clone: This may be a read error, as it is one base from a much larger clone. This chain connects TRBV5-1 to TRBJ2-1; 8 bases are a match to TRBD2. The CDR3 runs 16 residues. The V gene's germline CDR1 is SGHRS and CDR2 YFSETQ. Trimming cost V 2 bases and J 8 bases; bases outside gene matches: 12. The CDR3 spells CASSLEGLGGGDEQFF. The DNA for the CDR3 is TGCGCCAGCAGCTTAGAGGGACTAGGGGGTGGGGATGAGCAGTTCTTC.

This chain connects TRBV7-3 to TRBJ2-5; a possible D gene is TRBD2 (6 bases). The V end was cut by 5 bases, the J end by 4 bases, with 17 bases between. CDR1 is SGHTA, CDR2 FQGTGA, per germline. There are 15 residues in the CDR3. CDR3 DNA: TGTGCCAGCAGCCCTCGGGGGTGGGTTGGAGAGACCCAGTACTTC. It encodes CASSPRGWVGETQYF.